This paragraph reports one TCR beta chain. Sequenced by immunoSEQ multiplex PCR; TCRdb stores in-frame clones only, minus some. The table has fewer than 1 million clones, 96% seen once. Positively selected for CCR7, the CD45RO-negative cells used as naive CD8 cells excluded terminally differentiated effector memory CD45RA+ cells. Donors, without exception, were Caucasian adults residing in Nashville, Tennessee. The CDR3 totals 15 residues. CDR1 and CDR2 (germline): SGHDN, FVKESK. The junction had 7 bases not matched to a gene; V was cut back by 0 bases and J by 5 bases. The entry originates in a study of shared clonotypes between healthy human individuals.

This rearrangement joins TRBV14 to TRBJ2-7, with 7 nucleotides matching TRBD2. This TCR came from a man younger than 40 in good health. The sample taken for sequencing was naive CD8+ T cells sorted from blood. The CDR3 spells CASSQDSSGGDEQYF. As DNA, the CDR3 is TGTGCCAGCAGCCAAGACAGTTCGGGGGGAGACGAGCAGTACTTC.